These 14 T cell receptor beta chains came from one sample sequenced in a study of cytomegalovirus exposure and HLA in healthy donors. PCR primers comprised 60 Vbeta and 13 Jbeta primers. Profiled with immunoSEQ multiplex PCR; TCRdb holds only in-frame clones, not every one. The sample carries 200,000 or so clones, about 90% recorded once. The sequenced sample was PBMCs. These receptor sequences come from a girl under three years old in good health and CMV-seronegative.

This chain joins TRBV11-2 and TRBJ2-3, with 10 bases lining up with TRBD2. V shed 5 bases, J shed 2 bases, and the junction held 10 bases outside the gene matches. This CDR3 is built from 17 residues. CDR1 and CDR2 from the germline V gene are SGHAT and FQNNGV. The CDR3, as DNA: TGTGCCAGCAGCAAACGTACGCTAGCGGGAGACACAGATACGCAGTATTTT. Its translation: CASSKRTLAGDTDTQYF.

The chain recombines TRBV6-1 with TRBJ1-3; 8 positions match TRBD1. J lost 4 bases, V lost 11 bases, and 4 bases had no gene match. The CDR3 is 12 residues long. Germline V lookup: CDR1 MNHNS, CDR2 SASEGT. The CDR3 DNA is TGTGCCGGGGGGACAGGAGGAAACACCATATATTTT. Translated, it gives CAGGTGGNTIYF.

The chain recombines TRBV6-1 with TRBJ2-7, with a weak D call TRBD1 (6 bases). The CDR3 is 13 amino acids. V was shortened by 5 bases and J by 3 bases, with 11 bases between the two germline ends. Germline V gene data show CDR1 as MNHNS and CDR2 as SASEGT. This CDR3 is CASSFRQDYEQYF. The CDR3 DNA is TGTGCCAGCAGTTTCCGACAGGACTACGAGCAGTACTTC.

This chain uses TRBV15 with TRBJ1-1; 12 bases line up with TRBD1. From germline, CDR1 is LNHNV and CDR2 YYDKDF (reference sequence). There are 16 residues in the CDR3. Unmatched junction bases numbered 5, after V lost 0 bases and J lost 6 bases. CDR3 loop: CATSRDWDRGQAEAFF. CDR3 coding DNA: TGTGCCACCAGCAGAGATTGGGACAGGGGGCAGGCTGAAGCTTTCTTT.

The V call is TRBV13, the J call TRBJ2-5; 10 bases align to TRBD1. The last part of the DNA fits TRBJ2-7 better; the J call may be wrong. The CDR3 loop spans 15 amino acids. Germline V gene lookup returns CDR1 PRHDT and CDR2 FYEKMQ (reference sequence). Here the CDR3 DNA reads TGTGCCAGCAGCTCCCTGGACAGGGGGAGAGGCGAGCAGTACTTC. Its translation is CASSSLDRGRGEQYF.

This clone showed up just a few times. V and J are TRBV2 and TRBJ2-7; 7 nucleotides agree with TRBD1. The CDR3 has 18 residues. Germline trimming cut 8 bases from V and 2 bases from J; bases unmatched to any gene: 21. Germline-derived CDR1 and CDR2 are SNHLY and FYNNEI. CDR3 protein: CASVAKKLTLTGAYEQYF. The CDR3 nucleotides read TGTGCCAGCGTAGCGAAAAAGCTTACGCTAACAGGGGCCTACGAGCAGTACTTC.

This clone appeared once. The chain has TRBV18 and TRBJ2-7; the D gene is possibly TRBD2 (5 bases). The germline gives CDR1 KGHSH, CDR2 LQKENI. The CDR3 has 13 residues. V was cut by 3 bases and J by 2 bases, with 8 bases left in between. DNA for the CDR3: TGTGCCAGCTCACCTAGGGAGACCTACGAGCAGTACTTC. It codes for CASSPRETYEQYF.

The V and J genes are TRBV27 and TRBJ1-5; D may be TRBD1 (6 bases). The germline V gene has CDR1 MNHEY and CDR2 SMNVEV (reference sequence). The CDR3 has 13 amino acids. The V end was cut by 6 bases, the J end by 6 bases, with 12 bases between. The CDR3 is CASSRGGSQPQHF. The DNA for the CDR3 is TGTGCCAGCAGCCGGGGGGGCAGTCAGCCCCAGCATTTT.

As to this clone: Other nucleotide sequences in the sample specify the same CDR3. This chain connects TRBV5-1 to TRBJ2-2; D is undetermined. CDR1 and CDR2 from the germline V gene are SGHRS and YFSETQ. CDR3 size: 14 residues. V dropped 1 base and J dropped 1 base, with 5 bases sitting between them. CDR3 nucleotides: TGCGCCAGCAGCTTGAGAGGGAACACCGGGGAGCTGTTTTTT. It encodes CASSLRGNTGELFF.

J is TRBJ2-7 and V is TRBV7-9, with a tentative D call TRBD1 (5 bases). Germline-derived CDR1 and CDR2 are SEHNR and FQNEAQ (reference sequence). Trimming stripped 6 bases from V and 0 bases from J, with 15 bases between. This CDR3 region has 15 residues. CDR3 sequence (DNA): TGTGCCAGCAGTCGGAAGGGGCCGAGCTCCTACGAGCAGTACTTC. The encoded protein is CASSRKGPSSYEQYF.

The gene calls are TRBV15 and TRBJ2-7; D ambiguous. V lost 0 bases and J 2 bases, leaving 2 bases between the germline ends. The CDR3 length is 12 residues. Germline values: CDR1 LNHNV, CDR2 YYDKDF (reference sequence). The CDR3 here is CATSRDTYEQYF. The CDR3 DNA is TGTGCCACCAGCAGAGATACCTACGAGCAGTACTTC. The full variable domain, with the rest looked up from reference TRBV15 and TRBJ2-7, is DAMVIQNPRYQVTQFGKPVTLSCSQTLNHNVMYWYQQKSSQAPKLLFHYYDKDFNNEADTPDNFQSRRPNTSFCFLDIRSPGLGDTAMYLCATSRDTYEQYFGPGTRLTVT.

The gene calls are TRBV30 and TRBJ2-1, with TRBD1 matching 9 bases. The J segment lost 3 bases and the V segment lost 8 bases, leaving 5 bases of the junction unmatched. The CDR3 is made up of 13 amino acids. The germline V gene has CDR1 GTSNPN and CDR2 SVGIG (reference sequence). The chain's CDR3 is CAGRQGVYNEQFF. In DNA, the CDR3 is TGTGCCGGTCGACAGGGGGTCTACAATGAGCAGTTCTTC. Full variable domain (remainder filled in from reference TRBV30 and TRBJ2-1): SQTIHQWPATLVQPVGSPLSLECTVEGTSNPNLYWYRQAAGRGLQLLFYSVGIGQISSEVPQNLSASRPQDRQFILSSKKLLLSDSGFYLCAGRQGVYNEQFFGPGTRLTVL.

CDR3 loop: CASRRAGSHSGNTIYF. As DNA, the CDR3 is TGTGCCAGCCGTAGGGCAGGGTCCCACTCTGGAAACACCATATATTTT. The V and J genes are TRBV2 and TRBJ1-3; the D gene is possibly TRBD1 (5 bases). V lost 8 bases and J lost 0, with 17 bases in between. Germline-derived CDR1 and CDR2 are SNHLY and FYNNEI. The CDR3 covers 16 residues.

The chain links TRBV5-5 to TRBJ2-7; TRBD1 matches 10 bases. The germline V gene encodes CDR1 SGHKS and CDR2 YYEKEE (reference sequence). V trimming: 1 base; J trimming: 7 bases; junction bases outside the gene matches: 11. The CDR3 extends over 16 amino acids. Here the CDR3 DNA reads TGTGCCAGCAGCTTGATAGCGACAGGGGGCCTGGAGGAGCAGTACTTC. Amino acids: CASSLIATGGLEEQYF.